This T cell receptor (beta chain) was sequenced in a study of blood T cell repertoires in COVID-19. On the study more broadly: Whether acute or convalescent, the COVID-19 samples came from the United States, Italy and Spain. Sources were T cells, B-cell-depleted T cells, or PBMCs; the material itself was cDNA or gDNA.

Sequencing used immunoSEQ multiplex PCR; TCRdb keeps in-frame clones, though not all of them. The sample has 95,000 to 100,000 clones, 85% seen once. The CDR3 covers 14 residues. The J segment lost 4 bases and the V segment lost 6 bases, leaving 8 bases of the junction unmatched. Germline V gene data show CDR1 as SNHLY and CDR2 as FYNNEI. The sequenced sample was peripheral blood. The sequence derives from a woman in her seventies with active or convalescent COVID-19. The rearrangement uses TRBV2 and TRBJ2-7; 8 bases line up with TRBD1. Here the CDR3 reads CASRSNRGSYEQYF. The CDR3 DNA is TGTGCCAGCAGGTCAAACAGGGGGTCGTACGAGCAGTACTTC.